This passage covers 4 T cell receptor beta chains from one sample sequenced in a study of early T cells in non-severe SARS-CoV-2 infection. TCRdb recomputed calls from the 5' RACE reads with MiXCR, one row per CDR3 protein. The table has tens of thousands of distinct CDR3 sequences, roughly 6% seen once. The sequencing sample was made of whole blood. These receptors were obtained from an adult who was a healthcare worker with PCR-confirmed SARS-CoV-2 infection or an uninfected control (not recorded which).

By share, this clonotype ranks as medium-sized. The chain combines TRBV25-1 with TRBJ2-3, with TRBD2 matching 8 bases. The J segment lost 1 base and the V segment lost 7 bases, leaving 13 bases of the junction unmatched. Per the germline V gene, CDR1 is MGHDK and CDR2 is SYGVNS. The length of the CDR3 is 17 residues. CDR3 loop: CASTGEKAGEGTDTQYF. CDR3 bases: TGTGCCAGCACCGGGGAAAAAGCGGGAGAGGGCACAGATACGCAGTATTTT.

This chain uses TRBV3-1 with TRBJ1-2; 7 nucleotides agree with TRBD1. Per the germline V gene, CDR1 is LGHDT and CDR2 is YNNKEL (reference sequence). Trimming cost V 1 base and J 4 bases; bases outside gene matches: 0. This CDR3 region has 13 residues. The DNA for the CDR3 is TGTGCCAGCAGCCAAGGACAGGGCTATGGCTACACCTTC. It yields the protein CASSQGQGYGYTF.

This clonotype was counted at least ten times. Written as DNA, the CDR3 is TGTGCCAGCAGCCCCAGGACAGGGAGTAATGAAAAACTGTTTTTT. Translated: CASSPRTGSNEKLFF. The rearrangement links TRBV13 to TRBJ1-4; 8 bases match TRBD1. CDR3 length: 15 amino acids. Per the germline V gene, CDR1 is PRHDT and CDR2 is FYEKMQ (reference sequence). Germline trimming cut 5 bases from V and 4 bases from J; bases unmatched to any gene: 6.

The table lists this clonotype with many counts. The chain is built from TRBV7-9 and TRBJ1-5, with 7 bases lining up with TRBD1. V dropped 5 bases and J dropped 9; count of bases not matched to a gene: 4. This CDR3 contains 12 residues. Germline assignment: CDR1 SEHNR and CDR2 FQNEAQ (reference sequence). CDR3 sequence (DNA): TGTGCCAGCAGCAAGGGGGCCTGGCCCCAGCATTTT. This codes for CASSKGAWPQHF.